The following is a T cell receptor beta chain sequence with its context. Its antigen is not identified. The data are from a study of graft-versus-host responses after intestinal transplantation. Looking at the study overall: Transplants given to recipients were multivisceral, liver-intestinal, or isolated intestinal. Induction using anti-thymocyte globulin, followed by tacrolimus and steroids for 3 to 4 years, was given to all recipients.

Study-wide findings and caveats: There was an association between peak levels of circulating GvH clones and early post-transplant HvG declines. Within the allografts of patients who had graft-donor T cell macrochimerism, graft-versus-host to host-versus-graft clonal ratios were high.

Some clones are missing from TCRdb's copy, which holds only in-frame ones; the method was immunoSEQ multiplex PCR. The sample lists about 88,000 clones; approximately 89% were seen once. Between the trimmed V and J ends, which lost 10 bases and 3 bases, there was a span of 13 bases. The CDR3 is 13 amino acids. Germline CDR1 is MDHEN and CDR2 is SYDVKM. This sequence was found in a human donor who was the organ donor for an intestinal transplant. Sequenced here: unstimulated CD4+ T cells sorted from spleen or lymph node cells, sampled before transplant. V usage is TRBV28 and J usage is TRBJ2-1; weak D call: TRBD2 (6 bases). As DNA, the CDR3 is TGTGCCACACTAGCCCCTTTCTACAATGAGCAGTTCTTC. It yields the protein CATLAPFYNEQFF.